This TCR beta chain was retrieved from a study of T cell responses to AZD1222 COVID-19 vaccine. Details on this clone: Its antigen remains unknown.

Study results and limitations: A rise in Spike-specific TCR breadth and depth followed two AZD1222 doses. Spike-wide coverage was observed for vaccine-associated CD4 TCRs, with dominant responses at 160-218 and 743-854. Among AZD1222 vaccinees, only six or seven were seropositive at baseline.

Repertoires were generated with immunoSEQ multiplex PCR, while TCRdb's copy carries only in-frame clones and drops some. Of under 200,000 clones in the sample, roughly 91% were seen once. The CDR3 is 14 residues long. Germline V gives CDR1 SEHNR, CDR2 FQNEAQ (reference sequence). Trimming removed 10 bases at V and 0 bases at J, with 15 bases between. The source material was peripheral blood, sampled on day 0 of AZD1222 vaccination. The gene calls are TRBV7-9 and TRBJ1-1; possibly TRBD1 for D (5 bases). The clonotype was recovered from an adult in good health. CDR3 amino acids: CATHRGGMNTEAFF. The CDR3 coding sequence is TGTGCCACCCATCGGGGGGGAATGAACACTGAAGCTTTCTTT.